The entry that follows covers one T cell receptor (beta chain) sequence. Its antigen is undetermined. This sample is drawn from a study of CD8 T cells in Susac syndrome. Random-hexamer reverse transcription was applied to about 0.45 to 1 ug RNA. immunoSEQ multiplex PCR amplified TCR beta CDR3 across 54 Vbeta, 13 Jbeta. TCRdb re-called the immunoSEQ multiplex PCR reads through MiXCR, storing one row per CDR3 protein. The sample has over 120,000 distinct CDR3 sequences; over 90% are singletons. Sequencing of TCR beta was undertaken in CD8+ and CD4+ T cells derived from blood. All included Susac syndrome patients satisfied recently defined diagnostic criteria for definite or probable disease. Study-wide results and limits: Clonal expansion was missing from Susac syndrome CD4+ T cell repertoires.

Source material: CD4+ T cells from PBMCs. The origin of this receptor is a human donor with Susac syndrome.

DNA for the CDR3: TGCAGCGTTGGGTGGCAGGGCCAGGAAGCTTTCTTT. It encodes CSVGWQGQEAFF. The chain links TRBV29-1 to TRBJ1-1, with D possibly matching TRBD1 (5 bases). Germline-derived CDR1 and CDR2 are SQVTM and ANQGSEA. The CDR3 extends over 12 amino acids. Trimming left V 4 bases short and J 8 bases short, with 14 bases between.